This T cell receptor (beta chain) was sequenced for a study of blood T cell repertoires in COVID-19. Sequenced by immunoSEQ multiplex PCR; TCRdb stores in-frame clones only, minus some. This table has approximately 210,000 clones, 80% appearing once. The source is a young man with acute COVID-19. Specimen: PBMCs or T cells enriched from blood (not recorded which).

CDR3 nucleotide sequence: TGCAGCGTTGAATTATGGGACAGGGGCACTGAAGCTTTCTTT. Protein product: CSVELWDRGTEAFF. V gene TRBV29-1 combines with J gene TRBJ1-1; 10 nucleotides agree with TRBD1. CDR1 and CDR2 from the germline V gene are SQVTM and ANQGSEA. With V trimmed by 2 bases and J by 4 bases, 4 bases remained unmatched. This CDR3 is 14 amino acids long. Variable domain in full (rest from reference TRBV29-1 and TRBJ1-1): SAVISQKPSRDICQRGTSLTIQCQVDSQVTMMFWYRQQPGQSLTLIATANQGSEATYESGFVIDKFPISRPNLTFSTLTVSNMSPEDSSIYLCSVELWDRGTEAFFGQGTRLTVV.